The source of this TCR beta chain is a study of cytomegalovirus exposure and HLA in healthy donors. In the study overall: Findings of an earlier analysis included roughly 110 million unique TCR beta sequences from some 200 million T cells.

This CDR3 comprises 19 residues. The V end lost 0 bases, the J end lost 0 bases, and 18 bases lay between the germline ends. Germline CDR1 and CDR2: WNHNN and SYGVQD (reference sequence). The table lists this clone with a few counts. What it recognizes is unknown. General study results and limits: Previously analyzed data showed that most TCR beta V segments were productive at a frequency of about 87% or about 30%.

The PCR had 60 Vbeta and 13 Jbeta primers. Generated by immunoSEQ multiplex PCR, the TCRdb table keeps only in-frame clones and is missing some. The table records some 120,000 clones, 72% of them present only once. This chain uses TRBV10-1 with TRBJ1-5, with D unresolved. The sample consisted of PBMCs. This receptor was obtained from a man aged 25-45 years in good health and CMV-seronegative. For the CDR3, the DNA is TGCGCCAGCAGTGAGTCGCGCAAGCGACTATATTATAGCAATCAGCCCCAGCATTTT. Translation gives CASSESRKRLYYSNQPQHF.